Shown below are 13 T cell receptor beta chains from a single sample sequenced in a study of cytomegalovirus exposure and HLA in healthy donors. This PCR relied on a set of 60 Vbeta primers and 13 Jbeta primers. TCRdb's table, derived via immunoSEQ multiplex PCR, lists solely in-frame clones and lacks some. The table has approximately 140,000 clones, 79% seen once. The specimen was PBMCs. These receptors were taken from a human donor in good health.

The rearrangement links TRBV6-1 to TRBJ2-7, with 7 bases identical to TRBD1. Germline CDR1 MNHNS, CDR2 SASEGT. The V gene end was trimmed by 2 bases and the J gene end by 0 bases; junction bases not matched to a gene: 4. This CDR3 contains 15 residues. The DNA of the CDR3 is TGTGCCAGCAGTGAATCAAGGGACAGCTCCTACGAGCAGTACTTC. It encodes CASSESRDSSYEQYF.

The rearrangement joins TRBV2 to TRBJ2-3, with 12 bases matching TRBD2. CDR1 and CDR2 from the germline V gene are SNHLY and FYNNEI. The junction had 7 bases not matched to a gene; V was cut back by 3 bases and J by 6 bases. The length of the CDR3 is 16 residues. The CDR3 is CASSDRLAGVGDTQYF. CDR3 sequence (DNA): TGTGCCAGCAGTGATAGACTAGCGGGAGTCGGGGATACGCAGTATTTT.

This clone has just a few counts. V is TRBV28 and J is TRBJ1-3, with a possible D match to TRBD1 (6 bases). The CDR3 has 14 amino acids. V gave up 5 bases and J gave up 2 bases, with 10 bases separating them. Germline V lookup: CDR1 MDHEN, CDR2 SYDVKM. CDR3 bases: TGTGCCAGCAGTACAGGGTATACTGGAAACACCATATATTTT. It specifies CASSTGYTGNTIYF.

DNA of the CDR3: TGTGCCAGCAGCAGGGTCCTCGGGACAGGGTCTGGGGCCAACGTCCTGACTTTC. This encodes CASSRVLGTGSGANVLTF. The V and J genes are TRBV5-4 and TRBJ2-6; 9 nucleotides match TRBD1. Germline-derived CDR1 and CDR2 are SGHNT and YYREEE (reference sequence). The CDR3 loop spans 18 amino acids. Trimming took 4 bases from V and 1 from J; bases not matched to a gene: 9.

The chain uses TRBV10-2 and TRBJ2-7, with 10 bases identical to TRBD2. This CDR3 contains 14 residues. The junction had 6 bases not matched to a gene; V was cut back by 5 bases and J by 5 bases. Germline V gene sequence: CDR1 WSHSY, CDR2 SAAADI. CDR3 region: CASSTGTSADEQYF. CDR3 nucleotide sequence: TGCGCCAGCAGTACCGGGACTAGCGCCGACGAGCAGTACTTC.

This clone occurred a few times. The rearrangement links TRBV5-6 to TRBJ2-3; TRBD2 agrees at 9 bases. This CDR3 comprises 12 residues. V lost 0 bases to trimming and J lost 13 bases; unmatched junction nucleotides: 3. CDR1 is SGHDT and CDR2 is YYEEEE in the germline V gene. DNA of the CDR3: TGTGCCAGCAGCTTGGGGGTAGCGGGGGAGTATTTT. Translation: CASSLGVAGEYF.

The chain recombines TRBV27 with TRBJ2-7; 9 bases agree with TRBD1. The CDR3 is 14 residues long. The germline V gene has CDR1 MNHEY and CDR2 SMNVEV (reference sequence). The junction had 3 bases not matched to a gene; V was cut back by 5 bases and J by 1 base. This CDR3 is CASSEDRGSYEQYF. Written as DNA, the CDR3 is TGTGCCAGCAGTGAAGACAGGGGGTCCTACGAGCAGTACTTC.

This sequence joins TRBV7-6 and TRBJ1-1; 9 nucleotides agree with TRBD1. Germline V CDR1 and CDR2: SGHVS, FNYEAQ. CDR3 size: 18 residues. V trimming: 4 bases; J trimming: 3 bases; junction bases outside the gene matches: 15. The CDR3 protein is CASSSAVPGQGQDTEAFF. The CDR3 DNA sequence: TGTGCCAGCAGCTCCGCCGTCCCGGGACAGGGACAGGACACTGAAGCTTTCTTT. The full variable domain, with the rest looked up from reference TRBV7-6 and TRBJ1-1, is GAGVSQSPRYKVTKRGQDVALRCDPISGHVSLYWYRQALGQGPEFLTYFNYEAQQDKSGLPNDRFSAERPEGSISTLTIQRTEQRDSAMYRCASSSAVPGQGQDTEAFFGQGTRLTVV.

On this clone: Relative to the germline gene, one junction end is altered; a read error may explain this. The genes are TRBV28 and TRBJ2-5; TRBD2 matches at 8 bases. The CDR3 is made up of 19 amino acids. Germline CDR1 is MDHEN and CDR2 is SYDVKM. The CDR3 here is CASGFQAGVSEKPQETQYF. The CDR3 nucleotides read TGTGCCAGCGGTTTCCAAGCGGGAGTTAGCGAAAAACCTCAAGAGACCCAGTACTTC. Drawing the rest from reference TRBV28 and TRBJ2-5, the complete variable domain is DVKVTQSSRYLVKRTGEKVFLECVQDMDHENMFWYRQDPGLGLRLIYFSYDVKMKEKGDIPEGYSVSREKKERFSLILESASTNQTSMYLCASGFQAGVSEKPQETQYFGPGTRLLVL.

The gene calls are TRBV5-8 and TRBJ2-5, with D perhaps matching TRBD1 (5 bases). This CDR3 comprises 19 residues. The germline V gene encodes CDR1 SGHTS and CDR2 YDEGEE. V was pared by 2 bases and J by 3 bases, with 26 bases between. The CDR3 DNA is TGTGCCAGCAGCTTAGTCGTTCGGGCCGACAGTGTATTTAAAGAGACCCAGTACTTC. Encoded protein: CASSLVVRADSVFKETQYF.

The chain has TRBV7-8 and TRBJ2-1, with 12 bases matching TRBD2. The CDR3 covers 16 residues. The ends lost 4 bases at V and 7 bases at J; junction bases unmatched: 8. CDR1 and CDR2 (germline): SGHVS, FQNEAQ. The CDR3 region has the DNA TGTGCCAGCAGCTCCCGACTAGCGGGAGTCAAAAATGAGCAGTTCTTC. Translated: CASSSRLAGVKNEQFF.

This sequence joins TRBV5-4 and TRBJ2-7, with 8 bases lining up with TRBD1. J lost 0 bases, V lost 1 base, and 3 bases had no gene match. The CDR3 is 15 residues long. CDR1 and CDR2 from the germline V gene are SGHNT and YYREEE (reference sequence). In DNA, the CDR3 is TGTGCCAGCAGCTTGAGGACAGGGACCTCCTACGAGCAGTACTTC. Translated: CASSLRTGTSYEQYF.

The chain links TRBV12-5 to TRBJ1-5; D remains unclear. V was pared by 2 bases and J by 7 bases, with 12 bases between. Per the germline V gene, CDR1 is LGHNT and CDR2 is FRNRAP. There are 14 residues in the CDR3. In DNA form, the CDR3 reads TGTGCTAGTGGTTTGCCACTAGGGAGGCAGCCCCAGCATTTT. Residues: CASGLPLGRQPQHF.